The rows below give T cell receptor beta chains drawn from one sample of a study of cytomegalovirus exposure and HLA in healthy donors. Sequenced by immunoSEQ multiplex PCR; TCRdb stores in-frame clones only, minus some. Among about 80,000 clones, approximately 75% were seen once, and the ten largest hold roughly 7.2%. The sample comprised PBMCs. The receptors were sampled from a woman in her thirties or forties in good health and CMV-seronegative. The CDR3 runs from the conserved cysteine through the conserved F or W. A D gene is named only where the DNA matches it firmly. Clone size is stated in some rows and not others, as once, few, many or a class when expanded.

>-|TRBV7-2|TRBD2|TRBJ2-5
CASSPLGGISETQYF
TGTGCCAGCAGCCCTTTGGGGGGGATCTCAGAGACCCAGTACTTC
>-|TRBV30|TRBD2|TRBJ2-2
CAWPPRGEPGELFF
TGTGCCTGGCCCCCTCGGGGGGAACCCGGGGAGCTGTTTTTT
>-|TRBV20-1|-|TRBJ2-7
CSATSYEQYF
TGCAGTGCTACTAGCTACGAGCAGTACTTC
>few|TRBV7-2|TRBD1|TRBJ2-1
CASSLTRDRGSNEQFF
TGTGCCAGCAGCTTAACCCGGGACAGGGGGAGCAATGAGCAGTTCTTC
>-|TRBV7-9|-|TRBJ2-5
CASSPRTVASLKETQYF
TGTGCCAGCAGCCCAAGGACAGTCGCCAGCCTGAAAGAGACCCAGTACTTC
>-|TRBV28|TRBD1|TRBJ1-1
CASSLGTGVEMNTEAFF
TGTGCCAGCAGTCTCGGGACAGGGGTGGAGATGAACACTGAAGCTTTCTTT
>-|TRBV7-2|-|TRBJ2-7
CASSRTDSYEQYF
TGTGCCAGCAGCCGCACCGACAGCTACGAGCAGTACTTC
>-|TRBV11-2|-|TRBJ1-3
CACAGDTIYF
TGTGCCTGTGCGGGGGACACCATATATTTT
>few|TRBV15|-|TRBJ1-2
CATSLEVGDGYTF
TGTGCCACCAGCCTGGAGGTCGGGGATGGCTACACCTTC
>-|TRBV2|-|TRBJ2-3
CASSSLASTDTQYF
TGTGCCAGCAGTTCCCTAGCGAGCACAGATACGCAGTATTTT
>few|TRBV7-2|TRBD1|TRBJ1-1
CASSFMTGGLNTEAFF
TGTGCCAGCAGCTTTATGACAGGGGGGCTGAACACTGAAGCTTTCTTT
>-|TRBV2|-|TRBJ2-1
CASSAREAYNEQFF
TGTGCCAGCAGTGCGCGGGAAGCATACAATGAGCAGTTCTTC
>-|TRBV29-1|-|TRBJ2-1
CSVEGTYDSYNEQFF
TGCAGCGTTGAGGGGACATACGACTCCTACAATGAGCAGTTCTTC
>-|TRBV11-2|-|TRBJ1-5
CASSSDSSNQPQHF
TGTGCCAGCAGCTCCGACAGTAGCAATCAGCCCCAGCATTTT
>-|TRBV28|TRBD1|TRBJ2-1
CASSSDRPDEQFF
TGTGCCAGCAGTTCGGACAGGCCCGATGAGCAGTTCTTC
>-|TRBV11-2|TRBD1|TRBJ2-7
CASSLALRGRPYEQYF
TGTGCCAGCAGCTTAGCATTGAGGGGGCGCCCCTACGAGCAGTACTTC
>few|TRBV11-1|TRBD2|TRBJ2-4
CASSLVAGTSGRGNIQYF
TGTGCCAGCAGCTTAGTTGCCGGGACTAGCGGACGTGGGAACATTCAGTACTTC
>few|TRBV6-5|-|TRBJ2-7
CASSYRPRGPAYEQYF
TGTGCCAGCAGTTACCGCCCCAGGGGCCCTGCCTACGAGCAGTACTTC
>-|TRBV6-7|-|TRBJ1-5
CASSLYFFSRGGGNQPQHF
TGTGCCAGCAGTTTATATTTTTTTTCCAGGGGCGGTGGTAATCAGCCCCAGCATTTT
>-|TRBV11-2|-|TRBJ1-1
CASSPVERTEAFF
TGTGCCAGCAGTCCCGTCGAGAGGACTGAAGCTTTCTTT
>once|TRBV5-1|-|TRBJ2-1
CASSLATVYNEQFF
TGCGCCAGCAGCTTGGCGACAGTATACAATGAGCAGTTCTTC
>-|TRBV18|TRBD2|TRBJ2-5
CASSPFGLAGVGETQYF
TGTGCCAGCTCACCATTCGGACTAGCGGGAGTAGGAGAGACCCAGTACTTC
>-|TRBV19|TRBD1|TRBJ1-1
CASSKSPQGGRAFF
TGTGCCAGTAGTAAATCACCACAGGGGGGTAGAGCTTTCTTT
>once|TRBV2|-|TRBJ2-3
CASSGLARDTQYF
TGTGCCAGCAGTGGGCTAGCACGAGATACGCAGTATTTT
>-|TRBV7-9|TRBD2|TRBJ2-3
CASSERGAGDTQYF
TGTGCCAGCAGCGAGCGGGGGGCCGGGGATACGCAGTATTTT
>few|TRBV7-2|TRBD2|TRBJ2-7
CASSPRTSGIMTNYEQYF
TGTGCCAGCAGCCCCCGGACTAGCGGGATTATGACCAACTACGAGCAGTACTTC
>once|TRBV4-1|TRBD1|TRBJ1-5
CASSQGTGGSSNQPQHF
TGCGCCAGCAGCCAAGGAACAGGGGGTTCTAGCAATCAGCCCCAGCATTTT
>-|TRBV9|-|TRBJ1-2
CASSVTGYGYTF
TGTGCCAGCAGCGTAACAGGATATGGCTACACCTTC
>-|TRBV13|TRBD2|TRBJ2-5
CASSLEEAGDQETQYF
TGTGCCAGCAGCTTAGAGGAAGCGGGAGATCAAGAGACCCAGTACTTC
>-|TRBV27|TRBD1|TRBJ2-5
CASSSGTGGQETQYF
TGTGCCAGCAGTTCCGGGACAGGGGGGCAAGAGACCCAGTACTTC
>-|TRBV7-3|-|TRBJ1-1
CASSSDRGTEAFF
TGTGCCAGCAGCTCGGACAGAGGGACTGAAGCTTTCTTT
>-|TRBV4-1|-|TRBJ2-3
CASSQGLSADTQYF
TGCGCCAGCAGCCAGGGACTTAGCGCAGATACGCAGTATTTT
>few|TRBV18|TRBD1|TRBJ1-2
CASSPTQGLDGYTF
TGTGCCAGCTCACCTACACAGGGGTTGGATGGCTACACCTTC
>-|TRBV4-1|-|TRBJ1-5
CASSQESRPSRPQHF
TGCGCCAGCAGCCAAGAATCGAGGCCGTCGAGGCCCCAGCATTTT
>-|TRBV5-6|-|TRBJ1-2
CASSLGGGYGYTF
TGTGCCAGCAGCTTGGGGGGAGGCTATGGCTACACCTTC
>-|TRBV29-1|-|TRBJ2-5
CSVSLFGVQETQYF
TGCAGCGTTTCTCTATTTGGAGTTCAAGAGACCCAGTACTTC
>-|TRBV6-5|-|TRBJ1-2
CASTPSGAHGYTF
TGTGCCAGCACTCCCAGTGGGGCGCATGGCTACACCTTC
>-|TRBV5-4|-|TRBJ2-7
CASSWMGSDEQYF
TGTGCCAGCAGCTGGATGGGTAGCGACGAGCAGTACTTC
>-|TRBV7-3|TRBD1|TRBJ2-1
CASSPPHRQGSYNEQFF
TGTGCCAGCAGCCCACCTCACCGACAGGGTTCTTACAATGAGCAGTTCTTC
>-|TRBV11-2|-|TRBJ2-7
CASSLVRWGPTYEQYF
TGTGCCAGCAGCTTAGTAAGATGGGGGCCAACCTACGAGCAGTACTTC
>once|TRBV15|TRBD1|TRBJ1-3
CATSRPGGSGNTIYF
TGTGCCACCAGCAGACCAGGGGGCTCTGGAAACACCATATATTTT
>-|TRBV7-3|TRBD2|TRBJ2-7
CASSLGPAGIGEQYF
TGTGCCAGCAGCTTAGGGCCAGCGGGGATCGGCGAGCAGTACTTC
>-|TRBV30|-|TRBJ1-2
CAWKPKGIYGYTF
TGTGCCTGGAAACCAAAGGGGATCTATGGCTACACCTTC
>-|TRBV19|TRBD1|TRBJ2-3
CASSKQGPTDTQYF
TGTGCCAGTAGTAAACAGGGGCCCACAGATACGCAGTATTTT
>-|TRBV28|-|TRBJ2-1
CASSLFPSSYNEQFF
TGTGCCAGCAGTTTATTTCCTAGCTCGTACAATGAGCAGTTCTTC
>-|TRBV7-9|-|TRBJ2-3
CASSLGGVGTDTQYF
TGTGCCAGCAGCTTAGGGGGGGTGGGCACAGATACGCAGTATTTT
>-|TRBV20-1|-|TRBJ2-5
CSARQAGTQYF
TGCAGTGCTAGACAGGCGGGGACCCAGTACTTC
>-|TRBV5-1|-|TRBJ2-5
CASSYLGLKQETQYF
TGCGCCAGCAGCTACCTGGGGCTCAAACAAGAGACCCAGTACTTC